This paragraph covers one TCR beta chain sequence. This sample is drawn from a study of blood T cell repertoires in COVID-19. The CDR3 runs to 19 residues. TCRdb's copy holds only in-frame clones and misses some; the assay was immunoSEQ multiplex PCR. The sample gives about 210,000 clones, roughly 88% of which show up once; approximately 10% is in the top ten. This chain connects TRBV1 to TRBJ2-2; the table's TRBD2 call for D was not verified on the DNA. TRBV1 is marked as a pseudogene. This clonotype was sampled from a man aged 45 to 65 with active or convalescent COVID-19. Sequenced sample: peripheral blood. The DNA of the CDR3 is TGCACCAGCAGCCTTCCGGGACTAGCGGGGGGGCCGAACACCGGGGAGCTGTTTTTT. Translating it yields CTSSLPGLAGGPNTGELFF.